A single sample is the source of the 28 T cell receptor beta chains below, sequenced in a study of shared clonotypes between healthy human individuals. Only in-frame clones appear in the TCRdb table, and some are missing; sequencing was by immunoSEQ multiplex PCR. The sample lists approximately 1.5 million clones, 95% to 99% occurring once. The specimen sequenced was naive CD4+ T cells sorted from blood. Subset given: CD45RA+ positively selected. Receptor source: a man aged 25 to 40 in good health.

V and J are TRBV10-3 and TRBJ2-3, with D perhaps given as TRBD1 or TRBD2 (6 bases each). Germline-derived CDR1 and CDR2 are ENHRY and SYGVKD. The V end lost 6 bases, the J end lost 4 bases, and 11 bases lay between the germline ends. The CDR3 length is 13 residues. The CDR3 reads CAISGGVADTQYF. CDR3 coding DNA: TGTGCCATCAGCGGGGGCGTCGCAGATACGCAGTATTTT.

The genes are TRBV19 and TRBJ1-1; possible D gene TRBD1, 6 bases. The CDR3 is 13 amino acids. Trimming cost V 3 bases and J 4 bases, with 9 bases left between them. The germline V gene encodes CDR1 LNHDA and CDR2 SQIVND (reference sequence). The CDR3, as DNA: TGTGCCAGTAGTATGGGGGGCCTCACTGAAGCTTTCTTT. It encodes CASSMGGLTEAFF. Variable domain in full (rest from reference TRBV19 and TRBJ1-1): DGGITQSPKYLFRKEGQNVTLSCEQNLNHDAMYWYRQDPGQGLRLIYYSQIVNDFQKGDIAEGYSVSREKKESFPLTVTSAQKNPTAFYLCASSMGGLTEAFFGQGTRLTVV.

The CDR3 here is CAWSSKETQYF. The CDR3 DNA reads as TGTGCCTGGAGTAGTAAAGAGACCCAGTACTTC. V and J are TRBV30 and TRBJ2-5, with no clear D. Trimming left V 2 bases short and J 3 bases short, with 4 bases between. CDR3 length: 11 residues. Germline V gene lookup returns CDR1 GTSNPN and CDR2 SVGIG (reference sequence).

The chain is built from TRBV5-3 and TRBJ2-3; 8 bases fit TRBD1. TRBV5-3 is given ORF status, its function remaining uncertain. This CDR3 region has 15 residues. The ends lost 4 bases at V and 2 bases at J; junction bases unmatched: 6. The CDR3 DNA reads as TGTGCCAGAAGCCGACAGGGGAGCACCACAGATACGCAGTATTTT. Its protein is CARSRQGSTTDTQYF.

The chain has TRBV2 and TRBJ2-3, with TRBD2 matching 14 bases. The CDR3 covers 14 residues. Germline V gene lookup returns CDR1 SNHLY and CDR2 FYNNEI. J gave up 4 bases and V 6 bases, and 0 bases lay outside the gene matches. The CDR3 region is CASRGLAGADTQYF. As DNA, the CDR3 is TGTGCCAGCAGGGGACTAGCGGGGGCAGATACGCAGTATTTT.

The chain carries TRBV5-6 and TRBJ2-7; either TRBD1 or TRBD2 may fit D (5 bases each). Trimming removed 4 bases from V and 5 bases from J, with 16 bases in between. The CDR3 runs to 14 residues. Germline assignment: CDR1 SGHDT and CDR2 YYEEEE. This CDR3 reads CASSVPGRIDEQYF. In nucleotides, the CDR3 is TGTGCCAGCAGCGTCCCGGGACGTATCGACGAGCAGTACTTC. The full variable domain, in which reference TRBV5-6 and TRBJ2-7 provide the parts outside the CDR3, is DAGVTQSPTHLIKTRGQQVTLRCSPKSGHDTVSWYQQALGQGPQFIFQYYEEEERQRGNFPDRFSGHQFPNYSSELNVNALLLGDSALYLCASSVPGRIDEQYFGPGTRLTVT.

As for this clone: Other DNA sequences in the same sample also yield this CDR3. The chain employs TRBV18 and TRBJ1-1, with TRBD1 as a possible D gene (5 bases). Germline V CDR1 and CDR2: KGHSH, LQKENI. CDR3 size: 13 residues. Trimming shortened V by 6 bases and J by 1 base, and 9 bases separated the two germline ends. The CDR3 coding sequence is TGTGCCAGCTCCGGACAACGGAACACTGAAGCTTTCTTT. Translation gives CASSGQRNTEAFF.

The rearrangement joins TRBV10-3 to TRBJ2-2; TRBD2 matches at 13 bases. The V segment lost 7 bases and the J segment 6 bases; nucleotides outside the gene matches: 8. Germline CDR1 and CDR2: ENHRY and SYGVKD. The CDR3 is made up of 16 amino acids. The CDR3 sequence is CAIKRLAGGLAGELFF. The CDR3 DNA reads as TGTGCCATCAAGCGACTAGCGGGAGGTTTGGCCGGGGAGCTGTTTTTT.

The chain couples TRBV7-8 to TRBJ2-7; D remains ambiguous. The V gene's germline CDR1 is SGHVS and CDR2 FQNEAQ. Trimming pared 5 bases from V and 4 bases from J, leaving 12 bases between. This CDR3 is built from 13 residues. The CDR3: CASSSRVVYEQYF. The CDR3 coding sequence is TGTGCCAGCAGCAGCCGTGTGGTTTACGAGCAGTACTTC. The full variable domain, in which reference TRBV7-8 and TRBJ2-7 provide the parts outside the CDR3, is GAGVSQSPRYKVAKRGQDVALRCDPISGHVSLFWYQQALGQGPEFLTYFQNEAQLDKSGLPSDRFFAERPEGSVSTLKIQRTQQEDSAVYLCASSSRVVYEQYFGPGTRLTVT.

This clone was found once. A junction end diverges from the germline sequence, so it may reflect a read error. This chain joins TRBV19 and TRBJ2-4; the D is unclear. This CDR3 has 15 residues. Germline-derived CDR1 and CDR2 are LNHDA and SQIVND (reference sequence). The CDR3 DNA follows: TGTGCCAGTAGTCTAGAGTCGGCAACCAAAAACATTCAGTACTTC. Amino acid sequence: CASSLESATKNIQYF.

As to this clone: The sample contains more than one DNA sequence encoding this CDR3. The chain carries TRBV2 and TRBJ2-7; 9 nucleotides align to TRBD2. Germline V gene data show CDR1 as SNHLY and CDR2 as FYNNEI. The CDR3 extends over 13 amino acids. V was pared by 6 bases and J by 4 bases, with 4 bases of the junction left unmatched. CDR3 amino acids: CASRLTSGYEQYF. In DNA, the CDR3 is TGTGCCAGCAGACTGACTAGCGGTTACGAGCAGTACTTC.

This clone has a single count. The V gene is TRBV4-3, the J gene TRBJ1-2, with D perhaps matching TRBD1 (5 bases). V was clipped by 2 bases and J by 0 bases, with 19 bases between them. The V gene's germline CDR1 is LGHNA and CDR2 YSLEER. The CDR3 is 18 residues long. CDR3 nucleotides: TGCGCCAGCAGCCAATCGGGTCCAGGCGGGGCAGCTAACTATGGCTACACCTTC. It is translated as CASSQSGPGGAANYGYTF.

V and J are TRBV4-1 and TRBJ2-1; the match to TRBD2 covers 13 bases. Germline assignment: CDR1 MGHRA and CDR2 YSYEKL. This CDR3 has 15 amino acids. V gave up 2 bases and J gave up 7 bases; unmatched junction bases: 2. CDR3 region: CASSQTGLAGNEQFF. As DNA, the CDR3 is TGCGCCAGCAGCCAAACGGGACTAGCGGGGAATGAGCAGTTCTTC.

The gene calls are TRBV15 and TRBJ2-1; TRBD2 is a possible D gene (6 bases). CDR3 length: 17 residues. V lost 0 bases and J 9 bases, leaving 21 bases between the germline ends. The germline CDR1 and CDR2 sequences are LNHNV and YYDKDF (reference sequence). This chain's CDR3 is CATSRDVAGLGTREQFF. As DNA, the CDR3 is TGTGCCACCAGCAGAGATGTTGCGGGACTGGGCACGCGTGAGCAGTTCTTC.

J is TRBJ2-1 and V is TRBV28, with D perhaps matching TRBD1 (6 bases). CDR1 is MDHEN, CDR2 SYDVKM, per germline. CDR3 length: 14 residues. V dropped 10 bases and J dropped 2 bases, with 15 bases sitting between them. The CDR3 sequence is CATTQGGPYNEQFF. As DNA, the CDR3 is TGTGCCACCACACAGGGCGGCCCCTACAATGAGCAGTTCTTC. The variable domain in full, with the rest retrieved from reference TRBV28 and TRBJ2-1, is DVKVTQSSRYLVKRTGEKVFLECVQDMDHENMFWYRQDPGLGLRLIYFSYDVKMKEKGDIPEGYSVSREKKERFSLILESASTNQTSMYLCATTQGGPYNEQFFGPGTRLTVL.

This chain connects TRBV5-8 to TRBJ2-2, with TRBD2 matching 7 bases. CDR1 is SGHTS and CDR2 is YDEGEE in the germline V gene. The CDR3 covers 14 residues. V dropped 4 bases and J dropped 6; count of bases not matched to a gene: 6. CDR3 amino acids: CASSKGLGAGELFF. The CDR3 DNA is TGTGCCAGCAGCAAAGGACTAGGGGCCGGGGAGCTGTTTTTT.

CDR3 in amino acids: CASSPEVASGNTIYF. The CDR3 nucleotides are TGTGCCAGCAGCCCGGAGGTGGCATCTGGAAACACCATATATTTT. The J gene is TRBJ1-3, the V gene TRBV5-4; D is unclear. The CDR3 consists of 15 residues. Germline CDR1 is SGHNT and CDR2 is YYREEE (reference sequence). V lost 4 bases, J lost 1 base, and 12 bases lay in between.

This chain joins TRBV6-5 and TRBJ1-1, with 10 bases identical to TRBD1. With V trimmed by 6 bases and J by 4 bases, 8 bases remained unmatched. The CDR3 runs 15 residues. Per germline, CDR1 MNHEY and CDR2 SVGAGI. This CDR3 is CASRPTGGRGTEAFF. The CDR3, as DNA: TGTGCCAGCAGGCCGACAGGGGGCCGGGGCACTGAAGCTTTCTTT.

The chain has TRBV7-3 and TRBJ2-3, with 11 bases that match TRBD2. Trimming took 10 bases from V and 0 from J; bases not matched to a gene: 15. The CDR3 is 18 residues long. Per germline, CDR1 SGHTA and CDR2 FQGTGA. In nucleotides, the CDR3 is TGTGCCAAACCCATAGGGACTAGCGGATTAACTAGCACAGATACGCAGTATTTT. It translates to CAKPIGTSGLTSTDTQYF.

This clone occurred once. The genes are TRBV18 and TRBJ1-1; 7 bases align to TRBD1. Trimming cost V 4 bases and J 4 bases; bases outside gene matches: 12. This CDR3 has 16 residues. Germline V CDR1 and CDR2: KGHSH, LQKENI. The CDR3 loop reads CASSLLMDRKGTEAFF. The CDR3 nucleotides read TGTGCCAGCTCACTCCTTATGGACAGGAAGGGCACTGAAGCTTTCTTT. The variable domain in full, completed from reference TRBV18 and TRBJ1-1, reads NAGVMQNPRHLVRRRGQEARLRCSPMKGHSHVYWYRQLPEEGLKFMVYLQKENIIDESGMPKERFSAEFPKEGPSILRIQQVVRGDSAAYFCASSLLMDRKGTEAFFGQGTRLTVV.

The chain links TRBV5-1 to TRBJ2-3, with D tentatively TRBD2 (6 bases). From germline, CDR1 is SGHRS and CDR2 YFSETQ. This CDR3 comprises 15 residues. The V and J ends lost 3 bases and 2 bases respectively, with 13 bases between them. CDR3 residues: CASSSAGTYTDTQYF. Here the CDR3 DNA reads TGCGCCAGCAGCTCGGCTGGGACTTACACAGATACGCAGTATTTT.

The V call is TRBV2, the J call TRBJ2-7; no clear D. V lost 1 base and J 6 bases, leaving 10 bases between the germline ends. The CDR3 consists of 13 residues. In germline, CDR1 is SNHLY, CDR2 FYNNEI. In nucleotides, the CDR3 is TGTGCCAGCAGTGAAGTTCTGGGGTCCGAGCAGTACTTC. Amino acids: CASSEVLGSEQYF.

The sample holds one count of this clone. J is TRBJ1-4 and V is TRBV15; the match to TRBD1 covers 9 bases. V gave up 1 base and J gave up 7 bases; unmatched junction bases: 4. Germline lookup yields CDR1 LNHNV and CDR2 YYDKDF (reference sequence). This CDR3 is 15 amino acids long. This CDR3 is CATSRGGQGGEKLFF. The CDR3 nucleotides read TGTGCCACCAGCAGAGGGGGACAGGGAGGTGAAAAACTGTTTTTT.

This CDR3 is CASSYSPLSYNEQFF. The CDR3 DNA reads TGTGCCAGCAGTTACTCACCCCTCTCCTACAATGAGCAGTTCTTC. V gene TRBV6-5 combines with J gene TRBJ2-1; D is uncertain. This CDR3 is 15 amino acids long. Trimming removed 0 bases from V and 0 bases from J, with 6 bases in between. Germline CDR1 and CDR2: MNHEY and SVGAGI.

A single count supports this clone. The gene calls are TRBV2 and TRBJ1-5; the match to TRBD1 covers 7 bases. Germline CDR1 and CDR2: SNHLY and FYNNEI. The CDR3 consists of 13 residues. The junction had 3 bases not matched to a gene; V was cut back by 3 bases and J by 7 bases. The CDR3 is CASSDTGVQPQHF. The CDR3 nucleotides are TGTGCCAGCAGTGATACAGGGGTACAGCCCCAGCATTTT.

The chain combines TRBV19 with TRBJ2-5; a possible D gene is TRBD1 (6 bases). This CDR3 spans 15 amino acids. Germline CDR1 LNHDA, CDR2 SQIVND (reference sequence). V was shortened by 5 bases and J by 5 bases, with 18 bases between the two germline ends. The CDR3 DNA reads as TGTGCCAGTAGTTTGACCCAGGGGTGGAGGGAGACCCAGTACTTC. Its translation is CASSLTQGWRETQYF.

The chain employs TRBV7-3 and TRBJ1-1; a weak D match, TRBD1 (6 bases). CDR1 is SGHTA, CDR2 FQGTGA, per germline. V was cut by 2 bases and J by 5 bases, with 15 bases left in between. This CDR3 is built from 15 residues. CDR3 in DNA: TGTGCCAGCAGCTTAGGTGGGGCGCAGGGGACTGAAGCTTTCTTT. Amino acids: CASSLGGAQGTEAFF.

This clone has a single count. This chain connects TRBV19 to TRBJ2-1; no definite D call. Trimming took off 6 bases at V and 0 bases at J, with 18 bases between the two ends. The CDR3 is 17 residues long. Germline values: CDR1 LNHDA, CDR2 SQIVND (reference sequence). CDR3 amino acids: CASSLGLGLVSYNEQFF. In DNA form, the CDR3 reads TGTGCCAGTAGCCTCGGGCTAGGCCTCGTCTCCTACAATGAGCAGTTCTTC.